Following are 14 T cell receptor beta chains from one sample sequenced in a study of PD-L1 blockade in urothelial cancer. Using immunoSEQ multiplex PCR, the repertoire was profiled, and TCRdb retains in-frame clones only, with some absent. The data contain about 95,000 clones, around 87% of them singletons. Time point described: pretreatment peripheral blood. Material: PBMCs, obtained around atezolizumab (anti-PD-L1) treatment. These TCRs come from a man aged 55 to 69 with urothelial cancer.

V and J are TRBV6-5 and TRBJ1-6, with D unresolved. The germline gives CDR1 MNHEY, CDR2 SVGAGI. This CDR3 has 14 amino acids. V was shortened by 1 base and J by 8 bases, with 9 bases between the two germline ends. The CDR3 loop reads CASSYWSGDSPLHF. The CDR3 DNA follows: TGTGCCAGCAGTTACTGGTCGGGTGATTCACCCCTCCACTTT.

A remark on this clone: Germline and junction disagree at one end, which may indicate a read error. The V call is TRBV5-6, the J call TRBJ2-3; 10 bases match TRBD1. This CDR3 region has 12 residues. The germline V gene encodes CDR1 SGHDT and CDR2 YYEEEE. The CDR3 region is CASSWDRGIPGF. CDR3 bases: TGTGCCAGCAGCTGGGACAGGGGAATACCGGGTTTT.

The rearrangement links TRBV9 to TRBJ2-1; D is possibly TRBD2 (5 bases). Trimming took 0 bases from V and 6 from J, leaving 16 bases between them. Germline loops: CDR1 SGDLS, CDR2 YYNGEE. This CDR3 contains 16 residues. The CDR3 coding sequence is TGTGCCAGCAGCGTAGGTACCGGCAGCGGTTTCAATGAGCAGTTCTTC. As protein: CASSVGTGSGFNEQFF.

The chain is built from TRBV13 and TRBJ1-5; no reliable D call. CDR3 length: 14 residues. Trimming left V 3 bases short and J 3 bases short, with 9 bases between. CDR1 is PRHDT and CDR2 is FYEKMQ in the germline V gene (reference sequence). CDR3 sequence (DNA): TGTGCCAGCAGCTTCCTCAGTGACAATCAGCCCCAGCATTTT. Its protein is CASSFLSDNQPQHF.

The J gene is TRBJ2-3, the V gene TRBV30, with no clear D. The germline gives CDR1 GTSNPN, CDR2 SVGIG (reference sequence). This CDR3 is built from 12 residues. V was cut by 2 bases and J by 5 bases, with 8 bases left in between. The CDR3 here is CAWSPLIDTQYF. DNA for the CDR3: TGTGCCTGGAGTCCCCTTATAGATACGCAGTATTTT.

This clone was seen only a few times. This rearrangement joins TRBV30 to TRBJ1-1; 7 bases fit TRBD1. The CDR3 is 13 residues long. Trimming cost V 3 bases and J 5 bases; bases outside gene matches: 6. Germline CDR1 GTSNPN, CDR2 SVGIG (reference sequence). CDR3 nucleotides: TGTGCCTGGAGAGAGGGGGCTAGTACTGAAGCTTTCTTT. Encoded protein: CAWREGASTEAFF.

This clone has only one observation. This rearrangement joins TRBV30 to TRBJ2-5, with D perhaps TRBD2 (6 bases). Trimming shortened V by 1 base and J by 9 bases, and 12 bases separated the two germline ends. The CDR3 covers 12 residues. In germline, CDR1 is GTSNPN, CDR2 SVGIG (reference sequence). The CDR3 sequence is CAWSGVGGSQYF. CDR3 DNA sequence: TGTGCCTGGAGTGGCGTTGGAGGGTCCCAGTACTTC.

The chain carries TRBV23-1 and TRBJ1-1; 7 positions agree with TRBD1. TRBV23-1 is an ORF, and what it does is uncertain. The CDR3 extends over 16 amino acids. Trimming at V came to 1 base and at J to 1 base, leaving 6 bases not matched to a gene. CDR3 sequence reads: CASSQYRGQSNTEAFF. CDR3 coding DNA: TGCGCCAGCAGTCAATACCGGGGACAGTCGAACACTGAAGCTTTCTTT.

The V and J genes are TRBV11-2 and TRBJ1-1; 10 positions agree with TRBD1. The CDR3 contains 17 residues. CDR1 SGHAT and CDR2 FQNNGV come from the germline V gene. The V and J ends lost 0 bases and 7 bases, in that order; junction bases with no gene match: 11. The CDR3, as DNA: TGTGCCAGCAGCTTAGATCTAGGGACAGGGGTTCAGGGTGAAGCTTTCTTT. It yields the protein CASSLDLGTGVQGEAFF.

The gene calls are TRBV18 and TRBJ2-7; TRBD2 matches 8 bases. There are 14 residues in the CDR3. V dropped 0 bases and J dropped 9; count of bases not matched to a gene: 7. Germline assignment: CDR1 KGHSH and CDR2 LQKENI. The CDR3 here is CASSPPGGGRGQYF. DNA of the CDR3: TGTGCCAGCTCACCACCGGGCGGGGGGCGCGGGCAGTACTTC.

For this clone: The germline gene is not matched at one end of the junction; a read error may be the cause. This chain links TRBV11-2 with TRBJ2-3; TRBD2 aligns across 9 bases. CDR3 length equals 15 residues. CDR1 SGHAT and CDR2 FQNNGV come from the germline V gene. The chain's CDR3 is CASSLVGTSTDTQYF. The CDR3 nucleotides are TGTGCCAGCAGCTTAGTTGGGACTAGCACCGATACGCAGTATTTT.

Written as DNA, the CDR3 is TGTGCCAGCAGCTTAGCCCTAGCGGGAGACAATGAGCAGTTCTTC. Its translation is CASSLALAGDNEQFF. V is TRBV7-9 and J is TRBJ2-1, with 10 bases identical to TRBD2. This CDR3 has 15 residues. Germline V gene sequence: CDR1 SEHNR, CDR2 FQNEAQ (reference sequence). The J segment lost 5 bases and the V segment lost 0 bases, leaving 1 base of the junction unmatched.

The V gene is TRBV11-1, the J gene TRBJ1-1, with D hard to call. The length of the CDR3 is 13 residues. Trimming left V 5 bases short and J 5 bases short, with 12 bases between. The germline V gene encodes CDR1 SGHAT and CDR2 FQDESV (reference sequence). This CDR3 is CASSPRMETEAFF. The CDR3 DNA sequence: TGTGCCAGCAGCCCTCGCATGGAGACTGAAGCTTTCTTT.

In DNA form, the CDR3 reads TGTGCCAGCAGCTTATTTGAGGGACTAGCTGTAGATACGCAGTATTTT. This gives the protein CASSLFEGLAVDTQYF. The chain recombines TRBV5-8 with TRBJ2-3; 9 nucleotides line up with TRBD2. The CDR3 spans 16 residues. CDR1 SGHTS and CDR2 YDEGEE come from the germline V gene. With V trimmed by 2 bases and J by 5 bases, 9 bases remained unmatched. Drawing the rest from reference TRBV5-8 and TRBJ2-3, the complete variable domain is EAGVTQSPTHLIKTRGQQATLRCSPISGHTSVYWYQQALGLGLQFLLWYDEGEERNRGNFPPRFSGRQFPNYSSELNVNALELEDSALYLCASSLFEGLAVDTQYFGPGTRLTVL.